These T cell receptor beta chains were read from a single sample in a study of shared clonotypes between healthy human individuals. The method was immunoSEQ multiplex PCR; TCRdb's version includes in-frame clones alone and lacks a portion of them. The sample shows approximately 2,300,000 clones, approximately 90% of them seen only once. Sequenced input: naive CD4+ T cells from PBMCs. The source is a man aged 18 to 30 in good health. Some clones in this sample may be carry-over from other donors' samples. Both conserved end residues are trimmed from each CDR3. The D gene is left open where the match is weak. Clone size is not always given. Where it is, it says once, few, many or a class for expanded clones.

cdr3_aa | clone_size | j_call | v_call | d_call
ATSRDLGADTQY | . | TRBJ2-3 | TRBV15 | .
ASSEGGEQY | . | TRBJ2-7 | TRBV2 | .
ASSVRGQVVETQY | . | TRBJ2-5 | TRBV9 | TRBD1
AGSGRYQETQY | . | TRBJ2-5 | TRBV7-6 | TRBD2
ASSPILAGRKTQY | . | TRBJ2-5 | TRBV18 | TRBD2
ASSPSPLPNTEAF | . | TRBJ1-1 | TRBV28 | .
ASSFPQGISTGELF | . | TRBJ2-2 | TRBV27 | .
ASSFRTEAF | . | TRBJ1-1 | TRBV28 | .
ASSRVVARYEQY | . | TRBJ2-7 | TRBV2 | .
ASSEAVGLAGETQY | . | TRBJ2-5 | TRBV6-1 | TRBD2
ASTGGQGYEKLF | once | TRBJ1-4 | TRBV28 | .
ATSGGGVDTEAF | . | TRBJ1-1 | TRBV15 | .
ASSEGNPGFYNEQF | . | TRBJ2-1 | TRBV7-3 | .
AIRSGTVGSIYGYT | . | TRBJ1-2 | TRBV10-3 | TRBD1
ASSPGLADSSYEQY | . | TRBJ2-7 | TRBV13 | TRBD2
ASSQGRQGSYEQY | . | TRBJ2-7 | TRBV4-1 | .
ASSLPSGSTYEQY | . | . | TRBV5-1 | TRBD2
ASSLATVGTQY | once | TRBJ2-5 | TRBV7-8 | .
ASSQDLNTEAF | few | TRBJ1-1 | TRBV4-2 | .
ASSLRTELDTQY | . | TRBJ2-3 | TRBV7-9 | .
ASSQERGSYGYT | once | TRBJ1-2 | TRBV4-3 | .
ASSPTRYRGGAAEAF | . | TRBJ1-1 | TRBV6-9 | TRBD1
ASGGSSPEAF | . | TRBJ1-1 | TRBV7-9 | .
ASSLRQDGQY | . | TRBJ2-7 | TRBV28 | .
ASSPLIYPDSYNEQF | once | TRBJ2-1 | TRBV28 | .
ASSPVGSAGGTQY | . | TRBJ2-5 | TRBV7-7 | .
ASSLQKGTYEQY | . | TRBJ2-7 | TRBV5-1 | .
ASSLESNRNTIY | . | TRBJ1-3 | TRBV7-2 | .
ASRSGVSNQPQH | . | TRBJ1-5 | TRBV28 | .
ASSLGLGLVSDTQY | . | TRBJ2-3 | TRBV7-2 | TRBD2
ASSQDFGQVANVLT | . | TRBJ2-6 | TRBV14 | TRBD1
ASKEGRGTDTQY | . | TRBJ2-3 | TRBV28 | .
ASSTRDTQY | . | TRBJ2-3 | TRBV5-1 | .
ASNTLGGDYEQY | . | TRBJ2-7 | TRBV6-1 | .
ASSHPWTSGSTDTQY | . | TRBJ2-3 | TRBV14 | TRBD2
SVDERVYQETQY | . | TRBJ2-5 | TRBV29-1 | .
ASSFEDIRDNSGANVLT | . | TRBJ2-6 | TRBV28 | .
ASSEASDSFWGYT | . | TRBJ1-2 | TRBV6-1 | .
ASSAHRGPTDDYT | . | TRBJ1-2 | TRBV9 | TRBD1
AWSQTEEAF | . | TRBJ1-1 | TRBV30 | .
ASALSGQEDQPQH | . | TRBJ1-5 | TRBV5-1 | TRBD1
ASSREGPGWNTEAF | . | TRBJ1-1 | TRBV7-6 | .
ASSLAGLGVAGYT | . | TRBJ1-2 | TRBV5-1 | .
ASSFRTGGLEAF | few | TRBJ1-1 | TRBV28 | TRBD1
ASSESVAGAYNEQF | . | TRBJ2-1 | TRBV25-1 | TRBD2
ASRSPMTRPTYEQY | . | TRBJ2-7 | TRBV5-1 | .
ASSFGVSYEQY | . | TRBJ2-7 | TRBV7-2 | .
ASSLERVRYT | . | TRBJ1-2 | TRBV5-1 | .